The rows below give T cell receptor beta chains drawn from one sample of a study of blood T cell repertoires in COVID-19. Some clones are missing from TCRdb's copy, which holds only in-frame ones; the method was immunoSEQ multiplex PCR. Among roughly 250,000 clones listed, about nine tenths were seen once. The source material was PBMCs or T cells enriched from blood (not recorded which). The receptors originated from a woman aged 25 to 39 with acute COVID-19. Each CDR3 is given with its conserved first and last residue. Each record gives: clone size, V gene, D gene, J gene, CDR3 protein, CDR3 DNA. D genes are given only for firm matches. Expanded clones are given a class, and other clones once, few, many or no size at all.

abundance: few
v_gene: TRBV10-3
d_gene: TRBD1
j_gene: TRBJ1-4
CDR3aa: CAIAGQGGEKLFF
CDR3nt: TGTGCCATCGCGGGACAGGGAGGGGAAAAACTGTTTTTT

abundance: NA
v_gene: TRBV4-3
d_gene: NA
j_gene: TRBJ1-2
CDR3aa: CASSQDYGPGNYGYTF
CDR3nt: TGCGCCAGCAGCCAAGATTATGGCCCAGGGAACTATGGCTACACCTTC

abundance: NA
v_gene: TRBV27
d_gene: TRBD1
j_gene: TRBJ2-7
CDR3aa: CASSRTGDEQYF
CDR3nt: TGTGCCAGCAGCCGGACAGGGGACGAGCAGTACTTC

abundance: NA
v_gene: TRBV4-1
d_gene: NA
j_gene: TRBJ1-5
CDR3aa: CASSQDTGNSNQPQHF
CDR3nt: TGCGCCAGCAGCCAAGATACGGGAAATAGCAATCAGCCCCAGCATTTT

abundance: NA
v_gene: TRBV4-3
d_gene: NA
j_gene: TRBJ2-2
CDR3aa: CASSQDRDNTGELFF
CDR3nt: TGCGCCAGCAGCCAAGATAGAGATAACACCGGGGAGCTGTTTTTT

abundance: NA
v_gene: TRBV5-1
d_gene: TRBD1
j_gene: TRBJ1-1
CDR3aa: CASSLVGDRVDTEAFF
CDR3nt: TGCGCCAGCAGCTTGGTAGGGGACAGGGTGGACACTGAAGCTTTCTTT

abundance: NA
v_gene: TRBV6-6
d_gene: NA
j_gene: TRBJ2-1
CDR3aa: CASRHRTGNNEQFF
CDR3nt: TGTGCCAGCAGACACCGAACAGGGAACAATGAGCAGTTCTTC

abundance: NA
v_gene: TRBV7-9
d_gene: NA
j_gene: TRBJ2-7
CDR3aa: CASSLRGYEQYF
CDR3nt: TGTGCCAGCAGCTTAAGGGGATACGAGCAGTACTTC

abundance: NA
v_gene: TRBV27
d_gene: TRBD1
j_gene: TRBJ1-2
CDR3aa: CASSSRDREDYGYTF
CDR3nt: TGTGCCAGCAGTTCCCGGGACAGAGAGGACTATGGCTACACCTTC

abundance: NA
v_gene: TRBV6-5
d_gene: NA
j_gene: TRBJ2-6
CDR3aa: CASKQGTPGANVLTF
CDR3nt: TGTGCCAGCAAGCAGGGCACCCCTGGGGCCAACGTCCTGACTTTC

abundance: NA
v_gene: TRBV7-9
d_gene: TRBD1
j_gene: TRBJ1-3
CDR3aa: CASSSFLGQGVSSGNTIYF
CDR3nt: TGTGCCAGCAGCTCTTTTTTAGGACAGGGTGTGAGCTCTGGAAACACCATATATTTT

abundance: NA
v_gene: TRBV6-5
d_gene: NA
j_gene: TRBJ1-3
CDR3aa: CASHPLDTGNTIYF
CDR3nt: TGTGCCAGTCACCCCCTCGACACTGGAAACACCATATATTTT

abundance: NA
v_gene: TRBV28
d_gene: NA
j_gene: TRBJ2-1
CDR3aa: CASSFSGYNEQFF
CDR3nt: TGTGCCAGCAGTTTCTCGGGGTACAATGAGCAGTTCTTC

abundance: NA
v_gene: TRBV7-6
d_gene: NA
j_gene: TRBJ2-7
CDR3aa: CASSLATSYEQYF
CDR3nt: TGTGCCAGCAGCTTAGCTACTTCCTACGAGCAGTACTTC

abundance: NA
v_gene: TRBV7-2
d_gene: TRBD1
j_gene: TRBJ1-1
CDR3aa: CASSLYRGPEAFF
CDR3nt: TGTGCCAGCAGCTTATACAGGGGCCCTGAAGCTTTCTTT

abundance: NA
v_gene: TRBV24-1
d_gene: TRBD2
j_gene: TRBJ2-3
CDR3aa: CATSRGGRSTDTQYF
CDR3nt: TGTGCCACCAGCCGGGGGGGGAGAAGCACAGATACGCAGTATTTT

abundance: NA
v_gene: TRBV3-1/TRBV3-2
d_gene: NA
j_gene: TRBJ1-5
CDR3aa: CASSQGPDRQPQHF
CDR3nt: TGTGCCAGCAGCCAAGGGCCAGATCGTCAGCCCCAGCATTTT

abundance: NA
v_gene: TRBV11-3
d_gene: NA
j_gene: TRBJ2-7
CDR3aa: CASSLDFAGEQYF
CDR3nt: TGTGCCAGCAGCTTAGATTTCGCGGGCGAGCAGTACTTC

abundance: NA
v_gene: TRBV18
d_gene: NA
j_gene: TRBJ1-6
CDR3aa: CASSLGLTPEDSPLHF
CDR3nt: TGTGCCAGCTCACTGGGCCTTACACCGGAGGATTCACCCCTCCACTTT

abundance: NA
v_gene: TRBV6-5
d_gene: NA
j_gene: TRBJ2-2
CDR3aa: CASREISENTGELFF
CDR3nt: TGTGCCAGCAGGGAGATTAGCGAGAACACCGGGGAGCTGTTTTTT

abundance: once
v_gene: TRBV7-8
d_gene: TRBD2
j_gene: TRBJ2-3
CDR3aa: CASSFGSGLAGSVQYF
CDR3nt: TGTGCCAGCAGCTTTGGATCGGGACTAGCGGGGAGCGTGCAGTATTTT

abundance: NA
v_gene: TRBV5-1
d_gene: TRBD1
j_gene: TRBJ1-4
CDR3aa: CASSSGTGNEKLFF
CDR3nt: TGCGCCAGCAGCTCCGGGACAGGGAATGAAAAACTGTTTTTT

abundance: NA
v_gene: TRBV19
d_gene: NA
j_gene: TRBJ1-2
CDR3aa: CASKTDTFNYGYTF
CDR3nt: TGTGCCAGCAAGACCGACACCTTTAACTATGGCTACACCTTC

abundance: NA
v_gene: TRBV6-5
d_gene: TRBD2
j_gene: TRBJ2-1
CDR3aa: CASSPGLADYNEQFF
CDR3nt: TGTGCCAGCAGTCCGGGACTAGCGGACTACAATGAGCAGTTCTTC

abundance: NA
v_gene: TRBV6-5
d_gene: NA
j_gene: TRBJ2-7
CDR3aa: CAIGLGSNEQYF
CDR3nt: TGTGCCATAGGACTCGGGAGTAACGAGCAGTACTTC

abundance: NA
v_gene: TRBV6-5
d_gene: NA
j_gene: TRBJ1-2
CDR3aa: CASSYSRHVVEGYTF
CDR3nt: TGTGCCAGCAGTTACTCCCGACACGTCGTGGAAGGCTACACCTTC

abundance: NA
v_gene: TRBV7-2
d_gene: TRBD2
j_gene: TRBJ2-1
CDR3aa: CASSLAAGGPGNEQFF
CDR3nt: TGTGCCAGCAGCTTAGCAGCGGGGGGGCCAGGCAATGAGCAGTTCTTC

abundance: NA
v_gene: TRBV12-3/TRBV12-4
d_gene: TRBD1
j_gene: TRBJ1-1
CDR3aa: CASCGQGRTEAFF
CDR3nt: TGTGCCAGCTGCGGACAGGGACGCACTGAAGCTTTCTTT

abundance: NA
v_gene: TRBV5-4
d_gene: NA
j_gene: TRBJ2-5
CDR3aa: CASSLLADEETQYF
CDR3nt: TGTGCCAGCAGCTTGTTAGCGGACGAAGAGACCCAGTACTTC

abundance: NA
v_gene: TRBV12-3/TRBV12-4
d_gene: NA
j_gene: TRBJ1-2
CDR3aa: CASSIQTFGYTF
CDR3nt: TGTGCCAGCAGTATCCAGACTTTTGGCTACACCTTC

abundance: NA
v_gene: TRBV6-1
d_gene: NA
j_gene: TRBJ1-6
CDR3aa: CASSEQGYSPLHF
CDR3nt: TGTGCCAGCAGTGAACAGGGATACTCACCCCTCCACTTT

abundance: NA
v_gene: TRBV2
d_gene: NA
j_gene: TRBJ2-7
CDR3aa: CARSESSVSYEQYF
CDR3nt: TGTGCCAGAAGTGAGTCGTCTGTATCCTACGAGCAGTACTTC

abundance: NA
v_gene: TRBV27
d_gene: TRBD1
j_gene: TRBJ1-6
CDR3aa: CASSLMGDRYYNSPLHF
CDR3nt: TGTGCCAGCAGTTTAATGGGGGACAGATACTATAATTCACCCCTCCACTTT

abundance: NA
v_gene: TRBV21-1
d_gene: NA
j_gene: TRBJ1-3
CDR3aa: CASSKEVSRSGNTIYF
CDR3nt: TGTGCCAGCAGCAAAGAAGTCAGTCGCTCTGGAAACACCATATATTTT

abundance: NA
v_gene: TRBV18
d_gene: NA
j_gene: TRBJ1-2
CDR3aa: CASSPVVVNYGYTF
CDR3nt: TGTGCCAGCTCACCGGTAGTAGTAAACTATGGCTACACCTTC

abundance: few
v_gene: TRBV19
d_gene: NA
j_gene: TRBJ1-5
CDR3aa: CASSIHVRGNSNQPQHF
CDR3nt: TGTGCCAGTAGTATTCACGTTCGGGGGAATAGCAATCAGCCCCAGCATTTT

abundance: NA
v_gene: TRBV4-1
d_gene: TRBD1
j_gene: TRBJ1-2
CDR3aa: CASSLTDRSAYYGYTF
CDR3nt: TGCGCCAGCAGCCTTACGGACAGGTCGGCTTACTATGGCTACACCTTC

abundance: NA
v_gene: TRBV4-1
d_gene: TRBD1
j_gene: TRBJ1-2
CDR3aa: CASSQDGRGYGYTF
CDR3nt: TGCGCCAGCAGCCAAGACGGCAGGGGGTATGGCTACACCTTC

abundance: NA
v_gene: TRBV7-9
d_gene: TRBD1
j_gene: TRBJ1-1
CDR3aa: CASSSGWGQGPGNTEAFF
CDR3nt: TGTGCCAGCAGCTCAGGATGGGGACAGGGGCCTGGAAACACTGAAGCTTTCTTT

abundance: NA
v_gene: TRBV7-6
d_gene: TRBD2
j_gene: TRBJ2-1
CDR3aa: CASSLAGGGRDEQFF
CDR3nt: TGTGCCAGCAGCTTAGCCGGGGGGGGAAGGGATGAGCAGTTCTTC

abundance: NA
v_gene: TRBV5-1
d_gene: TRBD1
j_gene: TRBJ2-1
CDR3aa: CASSSDRGRNEQFF
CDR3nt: TGCGCCAGCAGCTCGGACAGGGGGCGCAATGAGCAGTTCTTC

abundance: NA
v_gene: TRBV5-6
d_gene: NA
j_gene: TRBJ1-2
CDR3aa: CASSLGQGYTF
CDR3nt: TGTGCCAGCAGCTTGGGGCAGGGCTACACCTTC

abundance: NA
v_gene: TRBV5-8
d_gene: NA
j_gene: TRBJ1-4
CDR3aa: CASSLGQTATNEKLFF
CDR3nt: TGTGCCAGCAGCTTGGGTCAGACAGCAACTAATGAAAAACTGTTTTTT

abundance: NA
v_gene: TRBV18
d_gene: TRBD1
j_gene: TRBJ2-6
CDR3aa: CASSPHWTGYYSGANVLTF
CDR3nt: TGTGCCAGCTCACCACATTGGACAGGATACTACTCTGGGGCCAACGTCCTGACTTTC

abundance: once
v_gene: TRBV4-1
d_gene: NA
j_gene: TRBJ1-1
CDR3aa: CASSFDETVNTEAFF
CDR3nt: TGCGCCAGCAGCTTCGACGAGACAGTGAACACTGAAGCTTTCTTT

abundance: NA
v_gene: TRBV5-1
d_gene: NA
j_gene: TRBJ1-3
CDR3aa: CASSLGGGLDTIYF
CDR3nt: TGCGCCAGCAGCTTGGGTGGCGGGTTGGACACCATATATTTT

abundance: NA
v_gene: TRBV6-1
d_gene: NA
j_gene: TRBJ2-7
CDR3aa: CASSEGGGRTTYEQYF
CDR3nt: TGTGCCAGCAGTGAAGGGGGAGGCAGGACTACCTACGAGCAGTACTTC

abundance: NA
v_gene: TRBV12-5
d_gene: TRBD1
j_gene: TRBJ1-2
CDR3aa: CASGSDRAYGYTF
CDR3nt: TGTGCTAGTGGTTCGGACAGGGCCTATGGCTACACCTTC

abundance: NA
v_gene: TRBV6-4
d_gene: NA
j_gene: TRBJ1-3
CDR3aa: CASSQDGLSGNTIYF
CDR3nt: TGTGCCAGCAGCCAAGACGGACTCTCTGGAAACACCATATATTTT

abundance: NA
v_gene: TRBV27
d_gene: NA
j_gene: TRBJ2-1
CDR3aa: CASSFLGGNEQFF
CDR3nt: TGTGCCAGCAGTTTTTTGGGAGGCAATGAGCAGTTCTTC

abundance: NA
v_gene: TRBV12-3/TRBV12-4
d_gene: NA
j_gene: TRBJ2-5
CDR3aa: CASSGVMGETQYF
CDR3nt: TGTGCCAGCAGCGGGGTTATGGGAGAGACCCAGTACTTC